The rows below give T cell receptor beta chains drawn from one sample of a study of blood T cell repertoires in COVID-19. Profiling relied on immunoSEQ multiplex PCR, and the TCRdb table lists in-frame clones only, not all of them. The data show approximately 97,000 clones, with about nine tenths seen just once and roughly 4.2% held by the top ten. Sequencing was performed on peripheral blood. The receptors were sampled from a man younger than 35 with acute or convalescent COVID-19. Both conserved end residues are part of each CDR3. A D gene is named only where the DNA matches it firmly. Size is stated for part of the rows, as once, few or many counts, or as a class when the clone is expanded.

clone size: -; V gene: TRBV5-1; D gene: TRBD1; CDR3 length: 15; CDR3 protein: CASSLMTGGDTEAFF
clone size: -; V gene: TRBV3-1/TRBV3-2; D gene: -; CDR3 length: 14; CDR3 protein: CASSQDLARETQYF
clone size: -; V gene: TRBV6-1; D gene: -; CDR3 length: 14; CDR3 protein: CASSEAGGSQPQHF
clone size: -; V gene: TRBV6-1; D gene: -; CDR3 length: 12; CDR3 protein: CASSEMGGKLFF
clone size: few; V gene: TRBV7-9; D gene: -; CDR3 length: 15; CDR3 protein: CASSFGRDSNYGYTF
clone size: -; V gene: TRBV7-2; D gene: TRBD1; CDR3 length: 15; CDR3 protein: CASSTWTGRTDTQYF
clone size: -; V gene: TRBV7-6; D gene: -; CDR3 length: 14; CDR3 protein: CASLKRISNQPQHF
clone size: -; V gene: TRBV6-5; D gene: -; CDR3 length: 14; CDR3 protein: CASRIGNSGNTIYF
clone size: -; V gene: TRBV15; D gene: -; CDR3 length: 13; CDR3 protein: CATSRQGPYGYTF
clone size: -; V gene: TRBV14; D gene: -; CDR3 length: 14; CDR3 protein: CASSQEGGGNTIYF
clone size: -; V gene: TRBV2; D gene: -; CDR3 length: 13; CDR3 protein: CASSDGWGVGYTF
clone size: -; V gene: TRBV6-1; D gene: -; CDR3 length: 18; CDR3 protein: CASSAQPITVTSTDTQYF
clone size: once; V gene: TRBV11-2; D gene: TRBD1; CDR3 length: 13; CDR3 protein: CASSRDRAYEQYF
clone size: -; V gene: TRBV19; D gene: -; CDR3 length: 16; CDR3 protein: CASSLYLGGRDQPQHF
clone size: -; V gene: TRBV20-1; D gene: -; CDR3 length: 14; CDR3 protein: CSASRGGVNTEAFF
clone size: -; V gene: TRBV4-2; D gene: TRBD1; CDR3 length: 17; CDR3 protein: CASSYETRGQWNTEAFF
clone size: -; V gene: TRBV2; D gene: -; CDR3 length: 13; CDR3 protein: CASRRGLNTEAFF
clone size: -; V gene: TRBV4-2; D gene: TRBD1; CDR3 length: 15; CDR3 protein: CASSQGGQGVTEAFF
clone size: -; V gene: TRBV19; D gene: -; CDR3 length: 14; CDR3 protein: CASSMGRGTDTQYF
clone size: -; V gene: TRBV5-8; D gene: TRBD1; CDR3 length: 16; CDR3 protein: CASSILSGTGDNEQFF
clone size: -; V gene: TRBV13; D gene: TRBD1; CDR3 length: 17; CDR3 protein: CASSERQGGGSGNTIYF
clone size: once; V gene: TRBV24-1; D gene: -; CDR3 length: 13; CDR3 protein: CATSDPLAGELFF
clone size: -; V gene: TRBV7-9; D gene: TRBD2; CDR3 length: 14; CDR3 protein: CASSRDYRTDTQYF
clone size: -; V gene: TRBV5-8; D gene: -; CDR3 length: 18; CDR3 protein: CASSPQVGGRILSSPLHF
clone size: -; V gene: TRBV7-2; D gene: -; CDR3 length: 14; CDR3 protein: CASSLTPQGHGYTF
clone size: -; V gene: TRBV20-1; D gene: TRBD2; CDR3 length: 15; CDR3 protein: CSASGGLGVYNEQFF
clone size: once; V gene: TRBV6-1; D gene: TRBD1; CDR3 length: 18; CDR3 protein: CASSANARNRGQVYEQYF
clone size: few; V gene: TRBV6-6; D gene: TRBD1; CDR3 length: 14; CDR3 protein: CASSRQGSNQPQHF
clone size: -; V gene: TRBV20-1; D gene: -; CDR3 length: 11; CDR3 protein: CSGRTGDTQYF
clone size: -; V gene: TRBV7-9; D gene: TRBD1; CDR3 length: 15; CDR3 protein: CASSRDRALGNTIYF
clone size: -; V gene: TRBV6-1; D gene: -; CDR3 length: 14; CDR3 protein: CASSEDTREETQYF
clone size: -; V gene: TRBV18; D gene: -; CDR3 length: 13; CDR3 protein: CASSPPMSDGYTF
clone size: -; V gene: TRBV7-2; D gene: TRBD2; CDR3 length: 15; CDR3 protein: CASSLGLGGGYEQYF
clone size: -; V gene: TRBV6-5; D gene: -; CDR3 length: 15; CDR3 protein: CASSYSSGSNQPQHF
clone size: once; V gene: TRBV7-6; D gene: TRBD1; CDR3 length: 16; CDR3 protein: CASSFFRDSSGNTIYF
clone size: -; V gene: TRBV2; D gene: -; CDR3 length: 13; CDR3 protein: CASSWGPNQPQHF
clone size: -; V gene: TRBV19; D gene: TRBD1; CDR3 length: 14; CDR3 protein: CASQRTGGNYEQYF
clone size: -; V gene: TRBV19; D gene: -; CDR3 length: 15; CDR3 protein: CASSPQGRSGNTIYF
clone size: once; V gene: TRBV14; D gene: TRBD1; CDR3 length: 16; CDR3 protein: CASSQDRDRMLQEAFF
clone size: -; V gene: TRBV7-6; D gene: TRBD2; CDR3 length: 14; CDR3 protein: CASSLVLAGGDWFF
clone size: -; V gene: TRBV5-4; D gene: TRBD1; CDR3 length: 15; CDR3 protein: CASSPDSGTGNEQFF
clone size: -; V gene: TRBV7-8; D gene: -; CDR3 length: 16; CDR3 protein: CASSLKIDSDRHGYTF
clone size: -; V gene: TRBV27; D gene: TRBD1; CDR3 length: 19; CDR3 protein: CASSHRTGPRGSGANVLTF
clone size: -; V gene: TRBV7-9; D gene: TRBD2; CDR3 length: 16; CDR3 protein: CASSLGPSGGQEEQFF
clone size: -; V gene: TRBV5-5; D gene: -; CDR3 length: 15; CDR3 protein: CASSLTTVTNYGYTF
clone size: once; V gene: TRBV6-5; D gene: TRBD1; CDR3 length: 15; CDR3 protein: CASSRTGWENTEAFF
clone size: -; V gene: TRBV5-1; D gene: TRBD1; CDR3 length: 14; CDR3 protein: CASQQGANTGELFF
clone size: -; V gene: TRBV5-1; D gene: -; CDR3 length: 12; CDR3 protein: CASSLTANEQFF
clone size: -; V gene: TRBV18; D gene: -; CDR3 length: 13; CDR3 protein: CASSPDTYTEAFF
clone size: once; V gene: TRBV28; D gene: TRBD1; CDR3 length: 16; CDR3 protein: CASSTGTVPVNSPLHF
clone size: -; V gene: TRBV30; D gene: TRBD1; CDR3 length: 14; CDR3 protein: CAWKSGQENSPLHF
clone size: -; V gene: TRBV10-3; D gene: -; CDR3 length: 14; CDR3 protein: CAISESGSNQPQHF
clone size: -; V gene: TRBV27; D gene: TRBD1; CDR3 length: 13; CDR3 protein: CASSFGQEYEQYF
clone size: -; V gene: TRBV15; D gene: -; CDR3 length: 14; CDR3 protein: CATSRDWTDTEAFF